This T cell receptor (beta chain) emerged from a study of T cells in Graves' hyperthyroidism and ophthalmopathy. TCR beta CDR3 regions were amplified from RNA transcripts. Researchers ran a first-round RT-PCR on the TCR CDR3 using the HTBI primer set. TCRdb ran MiXCR on the multiplex PCR reads and lists one entry per CDR3 protein. Here the sample spans approximately 710,000 distinct CDR3 sequences, roughly a sixth being singletons. This clonotype was recorded many times. Every diagnosis used clinical symptoms, serum thyroxine and TRAb, thyroid ultrasound and orbital computed tomography. The ends were cut back, 5 bases at V and 3 bases at J, with 11 bases in the middle. The CDR3 has 13 residues.

J is TRBJ2-7 and V is TRBV12-3 or TRBV12-4; D possibly uses TRBD1 or TRBD2 (5 bases each). This receptor was taken from a man between 50 and 59 years old with Graves' hyperthyroidism. Sequenced material: blood. CDR3 loop: CASSRDDVYEQYF. The CDR3 DNA sequence: TGTGCCAGCAGTCGGGACGACGTCTACGAGCAGTACTTC.